Included here is one T cell receptor beta chain sequence, with context. Its antigen is unknown. This CDR3 comprises 19 residues. Germline V gene lookup returns CDR1 SGHTA and CDR2 FQGNSA. The V end was cut by 3 bases, the J end by 2 bases, with 25 bases between. The PCR contained 60 Vbeta and 13 Jbeta primers. As handled by the study authors: Approximately 12 million of 70 million to 80 million unique TCR beta chains were shared, per a later count. Profiling relied on immunoSEQ multiplex PCR, and the TCRdb table lists in-frame clones only, not all of them. The V and J calls and clone size were taken over from that table, and D and trimming were inferred from the DNA. The sample holds approximately 100,000 clones, approximately 80% seen once. The data originate from a study of cytomegalovirus exposure and HLA in healthy donors. Sampled while nominally healthy, donors likely had unrecorded immune exposures.

Study outcomes and limitations: Researchers catalogued 164 TCR beta chains as cytomegalovirus-associated. Later analysis demonstrated an association between a missense DCLRE1C variant and TCR beta V- and J-gene trimming.

This clonotype was sampled from a woman aged 40-49 years in good health and CMV-seronegative. V is TRBV7-2 and J is TRBJ1-2; maybe TRBD1 (6 bases). Sequencing input: PBMCs. CDR3 bases: TGTGCCAGCAGCTTTTCCCTGTTAACCGGGACAACAGCAAACTATGGCTACACCTTC. The encoded protein is CASSFSLLTGTTANYGYTF.